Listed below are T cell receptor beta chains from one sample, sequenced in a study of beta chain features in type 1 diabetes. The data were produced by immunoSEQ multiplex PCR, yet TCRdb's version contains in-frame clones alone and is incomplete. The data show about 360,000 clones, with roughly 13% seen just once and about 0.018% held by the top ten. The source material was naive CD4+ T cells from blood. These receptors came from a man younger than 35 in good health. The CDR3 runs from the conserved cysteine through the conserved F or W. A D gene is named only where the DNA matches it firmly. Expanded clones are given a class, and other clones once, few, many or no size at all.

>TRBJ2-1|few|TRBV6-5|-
CASSYDRLNEQFF
TGTGCCAGCAGTTACGACAGGTTAAATGAGCAGTTCTTC
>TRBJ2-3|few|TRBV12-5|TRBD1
CASGPGTVTDTQYF
TGTGCTAGTGGTCCCGGGACAGTCACAGATACGCAGTATTTT
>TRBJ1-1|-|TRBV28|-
CASSLSQGNTEAFF
TGTGCCAGCAGTTTATCACAGGGGAACACTGAAGCTTTCTTT
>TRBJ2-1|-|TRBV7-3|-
CASSSPAERDNEQFF
TGTGCCAGCAGCTCGCCGGCGGAACGGGACAATGAGCAGTTCTTC
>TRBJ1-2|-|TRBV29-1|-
CSVVPRGSVYGYTF
TGCAGCGTTGTTCCCAGGGGCTCGGTCTATGGCTACACCTTC
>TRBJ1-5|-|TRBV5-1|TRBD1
CASSLEGGHGQPQHF
TGCGCCAGCAGCTTGGAAGGGGGCCACGGTCAGCCCCAGCATTTT
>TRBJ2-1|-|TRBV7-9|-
CASSPRTPYNEQFF
TGTGCCAGCAGCCCGAGGACACCTTACAATGAGCAGTTCTTC
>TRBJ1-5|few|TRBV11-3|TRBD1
CASSYSPDRGFQPQHF
TGTGCCAGCAGCTACTCACCCGACAGGGGGTTTCAGCCCCAGCATTTT
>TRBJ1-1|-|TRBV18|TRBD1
CASSPGQRNTEAFF
TGTGCCAGCTCACCGGGACAGAGGAACACTGAAGCTTTCTTT
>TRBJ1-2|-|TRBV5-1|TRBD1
CASSWDRGLFNTF
TGCGCCAGCAGCTGGGACAGGGGGCTTTTCAACACCTTC
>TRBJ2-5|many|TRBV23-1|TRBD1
CASHRTGRVQETQYF
TGCGCCAGCCACCGGACAGGCCGGGTCCAGGAGACCCAGTACTTC
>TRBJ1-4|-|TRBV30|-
CAWSVGQATNEKLFF
TGTGCCTGGAGTGTGGGACAAGCAACTAATGAAAAACTGTTTTTT
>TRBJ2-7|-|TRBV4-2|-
CASSQVSAYEQYF
TGTGCCAGCAGCCAAGTCTCCGCCTACGAGCAGTACTTC
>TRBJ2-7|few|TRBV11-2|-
CASSLTQYF
TGTGCCAGCAGTCTAACCCAGTACTTC
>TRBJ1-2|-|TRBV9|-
CASSPEGDGYGYTF
TGTGCCAGCAGCCCCGAGGGGGACGGCTATGGCTACACCTTC
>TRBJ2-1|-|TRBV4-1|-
CASSQLGRVAGNEQFF
TGCGCCAGCAGCCAATTAGGTCGGGTTGCTGGGAATGAGCAGTTCTTC
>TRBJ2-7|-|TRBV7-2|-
CASSSPLRGRLSYEQYF
TGTGCCAGCAGCTCCCCACTTCGGGGTAGGTTATCCTACGAGCAGTACTTC
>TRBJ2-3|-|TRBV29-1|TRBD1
CSVDPGQGHSTDTQYF
TGCAGCGTTGATCCCGGACAGGGACACAGCACAGATACGCAGTATTTT
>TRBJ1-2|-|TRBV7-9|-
CASSSGIYGYTF
TGTGCCAGCAGCTCGGGAATCTATGGCTACACCTTC
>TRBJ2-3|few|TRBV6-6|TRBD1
CAAATGVDTQYF
TGTGCCGCAGCCACAGGGGTGGATACGCAGTATTTT
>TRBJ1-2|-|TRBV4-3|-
CASSQDSTAVYGYTF
TGCGCCAGCAGCCAAGATTCAACAGCCGTTTATGGCTACACCTTC
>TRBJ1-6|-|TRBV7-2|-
CASRLNYSPLHF
TGTGCCAGCAGACTGAACTATTCACCCCTCCACTTT
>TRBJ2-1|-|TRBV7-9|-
CASSFSAASSYNEQFF
TGTGCCAGCAGCTTCAGTGCGGCAAGCTCCTACAATGAGCAGTTCTTC
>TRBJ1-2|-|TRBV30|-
CAWSSVTGNGYTF
TGTGCCTGGAGTTCGGTAACAGGGAATGGCTACACCTTC
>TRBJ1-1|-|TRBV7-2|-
CASSFQQDLEAFF
TGTGCCAGCAGCTTCCAACAGGACCTTGAAGCTTTCTTT
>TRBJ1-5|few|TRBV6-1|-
CASSELWSQPQHF
TGTGCCAGCAGTGAATTGTGGAGCCAGCCCCAGCATTTT
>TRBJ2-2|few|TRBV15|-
CATSRDLSPGELFF
TGTGCCACCAGCAGAGATCTTTCTCCCGGGGAGCTGTTTTTT
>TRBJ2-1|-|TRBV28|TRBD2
CASSRSGRFHEQFF
TGTGCCAGCAGTCGTAGCGGGAGGTTCCATGAGCAGTTCTTC
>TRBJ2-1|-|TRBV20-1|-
CSATTRNEQFF
TGCAGTGCCACGACTAGGAATGAGCAGTTCTTC
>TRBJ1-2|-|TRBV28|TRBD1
CASSEDRANYGYTF
TGTGCCAGCAGTGAGGACAGGGCTAACTATGGCTACACCTTC
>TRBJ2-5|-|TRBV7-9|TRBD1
CASSPGTGAETQYF
TGTGCCAGCAGCCCAGGGACAGGGGCCGAGACCCAGTACTTC
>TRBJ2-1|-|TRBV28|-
CASSSPSSSYNEQFF
TGTGCCAGCAGTTCCCCGAGTAGCTCCTACAATGAGCAGTTCTTC
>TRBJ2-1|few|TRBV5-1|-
CASSRTDKTYNEQFF
TGCGCCAGCAGCCGGACAGACAAGACCTACAATGAGCAGTTCTTC
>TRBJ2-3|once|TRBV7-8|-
CASSPKVRAFTDTQYF
TGTGCCAGCAGCCCGAAGGTGAGGGCGTTCACAGATACGCAGTATTTT
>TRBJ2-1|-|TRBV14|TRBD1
CASSRDRVGQFF
TGTGCCAGCAGCCGTGACAGGGTGGGGCAGTTCTTC
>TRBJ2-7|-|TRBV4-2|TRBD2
CASSQIPGLAGGGYEQYF
TGTGCCAGCAGCCAGATCCCGGGACTAGCGGGAGGAGGCTACGAGCAGTACTTC
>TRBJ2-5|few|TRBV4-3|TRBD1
CASSPGQGSQETQYF
TGCGCCAGCAGCCCCGGACAGGGAAGCCAAGAGACCCAGTACTTC
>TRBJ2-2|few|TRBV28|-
CATYGSQGGELFF
TGTGCCACCTACGGGTCCCAGGGCGGGGAGCTGTTTTTT
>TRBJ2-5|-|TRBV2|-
CASLRVVETQYF
TGTGCCAGCCTGCGGGTAGTAGAGACCCAGTACTTC
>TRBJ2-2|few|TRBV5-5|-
CASSLRQGWLFF
TGTGCCAGCAGCCTGCGGCAGGGGTGGCTGTTTTTT
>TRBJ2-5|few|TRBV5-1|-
CASSLGPVKETQYF
TGCGCCAGCAGCTTGGGTCCGGTCAAGGAGACCCAGTACTTC
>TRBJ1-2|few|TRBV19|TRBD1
CASSVATGTGSGYTF
TGTGCCAGTAGTGTGGCCACCGGGACAGGGAGTGGCTACACCTTC
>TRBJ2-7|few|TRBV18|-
CASSPTGSYEQYF
TGTGCCAGCTCACCAACAGGATCCTACGAGCAGTACTTC
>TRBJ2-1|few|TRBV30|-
CAWSQGNEQFF
TGTGCCTGGAGTCAGGGGAATGAGCAGTTCTTC
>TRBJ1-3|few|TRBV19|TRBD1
CASSIPGQHTIYF
TGTGCCAGTAGTATCCCGGGACAGCACACCATATATTTT
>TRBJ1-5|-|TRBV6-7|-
CASSYRLAGRQPQHF
TGTGCCAGCAGTTACCGCTTGGCGGGTCGACAGCCCCAGCATTTT
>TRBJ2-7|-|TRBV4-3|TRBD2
CASSQEPPSGIAYEQYF
TGCGCCAGCAGCCAAGAGCCCCCAAGCGGGATAGCCTACGAGCAGTACTTC
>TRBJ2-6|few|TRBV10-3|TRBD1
CAVKIGTDNSGANVLTF
TGTGCCGTAAAGATCGGGACAGACAACTCTGGGGCCAACGTCCTGACTTTC
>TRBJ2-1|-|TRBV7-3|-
CASSLAGSNEQFF
TGTGCCAGCAGCTTGGCAGGGTCCAATGAGCAGTTCTTC
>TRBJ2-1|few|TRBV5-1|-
CASSSIVGDEQFF
TGCGCCAGCAGCTCGATAGTCGGGGATGAGCAGTTCTTC
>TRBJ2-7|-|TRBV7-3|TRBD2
CASSLRGLADEQYF
TGTGCCAGCAGCCTACGCGGACTAGCGGACGAGCAGTACTTC
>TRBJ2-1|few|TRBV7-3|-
CASSGGREYGEQFF
TGTGCCAGCAGCGGGGGGCGGGAGTACGGTGAGCAGTTCTTC
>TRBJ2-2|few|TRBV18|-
CASSFDRTNTGELFF
TGTGCCAGCTCCTTCGACAGAACGAACACCGGGGAGCTGTTTTTT
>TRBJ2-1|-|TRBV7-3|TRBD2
CASSQSGTSGNNEQFF
TGTGCCAGCAGCCAATCCGGGACTAGCGGGAACAATGAGCAGTTCTTC
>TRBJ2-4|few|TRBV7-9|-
CASSLVGESKNIQYF
TGTGCCAGCAGCTTAGTCGGGGAATCCAAAAACATTCAGTACTTC
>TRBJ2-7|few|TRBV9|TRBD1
CASSVGGQGYEQYF
TGTGCCAGCAGCGTTGGAGGACAGGGCTACGAGCAGTACTTC
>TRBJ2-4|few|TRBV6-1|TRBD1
CASSERDRLNIQYF
TGTGCCAGCAGTGAACGGGACAGACTAAACATTCAGTACTTC